This TCR beta chain appears in the sequencing data of a study of blood T cell repertoires in COVID-19. Study summary: Both acute and convalescent COVID-19 samples were obtained from the United States, Italy and Spain.

The CDR3 spans 15 residues. Germline V gene sequence: CDR1 LGHDT, CDR2 YNNKEL (reference sequence). V was clipped by 0 bases and J by 9 bases; unmatched bases: 8. Profiled with immunoSEQ multiplex PCR; TCRdb holds only in-frame clones, not every one. The data contain fewer than 350,000 clones, approximately 89% of them singletons. The sequenced sample was PBMCs or T cells enriched from blood (not recorded which). This TCR derives from a woman aged 35 to 49 who had recovered from COVID-19. V and J are TRBV3-1 (or the pseudogene TRBV3-2) and TRBJ2-5; 9 bases are shared with TRBD2. CDR3 sequence: CASSQDSGGLRSQYF. CDR3 bases: TGTGCCAGCAGCCAAGATAGCGGGGGCCTCCGGTCCCAGTACTTC.